This TCR beta chain was retrieved from a study of neurological immune-mediated disorders. This clonotype showed up many times. V trimming: 9 bases; J trimming: 0 bases; junction bases outside the gene matches: 10. The germline CDR1 and CDR2 sequences are SGHRS and YFSETQ. The CDR3 has 17 residues. The cDNA was produced through 5'RACE with 10-nucleotide random UMIs. TCRdb reanalysed the 5' RACE reads using MiXCR and keeps one entry per CDR3 protein. This sample has just over 30,000 distinct CDR3 sequences, with more than 4% found just once. Sorted libraries came from about a million CD4+ or CD8+ T cells.

The TCR was taken from a woman in her forties in good health. The sequencing sample was made of CD4+ T cells from blood. The rearrangement links TRBV5-1 to TRBJ2-6, with 9 bases aligning to TRBD1. CDR3 sequence: CATHPGQGLSGANVLTF. The CDR3 DNA sequence: TGCGCCACCCACCCGGGACAGGGCCTCTCTGGGGCCAACGTCCTGACTTTC.